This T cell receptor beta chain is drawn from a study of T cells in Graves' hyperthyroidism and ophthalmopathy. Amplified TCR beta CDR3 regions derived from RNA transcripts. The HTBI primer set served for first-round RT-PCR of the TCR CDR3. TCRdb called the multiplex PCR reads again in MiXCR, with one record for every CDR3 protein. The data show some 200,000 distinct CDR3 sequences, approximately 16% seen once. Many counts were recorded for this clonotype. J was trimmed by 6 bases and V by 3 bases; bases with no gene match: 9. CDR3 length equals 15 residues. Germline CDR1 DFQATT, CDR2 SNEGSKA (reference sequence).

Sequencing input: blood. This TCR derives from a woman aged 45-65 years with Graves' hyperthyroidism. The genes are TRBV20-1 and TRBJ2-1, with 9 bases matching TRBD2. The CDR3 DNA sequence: TGCAGTGCTAGGACTAGCGGATTACTACTCAATGAGCAGTTCTTC. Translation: CSARTSGLLLNEQFF.